The 10 T cell receptor beta chains below all came from one sample that was sequenced in a study of shared clonotypes between healthy human individuals. In the naive CD8 group, cells lacked CD45RO and were positively selected for CCR7, so terminally differentiated effector memory CD45RA+ cells were left out. Only in-frame clones appear in the TCRdb table, and some are missing; sequencing was by immunoSEQ multiplex PCR. This sample has about 2.1 million clones, with 90% to 95% found just once. The material sequenced was naive CD8+ T cells from PBMCs. Source of these receptors: a young man in good health. Some clones in this sample may be carry-over from other donors' samples.

In this sample, this clone turned up once. J is TRBJ2-1 and V is TRBV19; a weak D match, TRBD2 (5 bases). This CDR3 has 17 residues. V was pared by 8 bases and J by 6 bases, with 26 bases between. The germline CDR1 and CDR2 sequences are LNHDA and SQIVND (reference sequence). The CDR3 nucleotides read TGTGCCAGTGGAAAACCTTCGGACTTGTCGTTTCCCAATGAGCAGTTCTTC. It encodes CASGKPSDLSFPNEQFF.

The chain carries TRBV28 and TRBJ2-3, with a tentative D call TRBD2 (5 bases). The CDR3 length is 11 residues. V lost 8 bases to trimming and J lost 8 bases, with 11 bases between them. Per the germline V gene, CDR1 is MDHEN and CDR2 is SYDVKM. The CDR3 spells CASWEPGTQYF. As DNA, the CDR3 is TGTGCCAGCTGGGAGCCCGGTACGCAGTATTTT. The whole variable domain, filled in from reference TRBV28 and TRBJ2-3, reads DVKVTQSSRYLVKRTGEKVFLECVQDMDHENMFWYRQDPGLGLRLIYFSYDVKMKEKGDIPEGYSVSREKKERFSLILESASTNQTSMYLCASWEPGTQYFGPGTRLTVL.

The V gene is TRBV7-9, the J gene TRBJ2-7; TRBD1 agrees at 8 bases. Trimming at V came to 4 bases and at J to 2 bases, leaving 7 bases not matched to a gene. The CDR3 is made up of 15 amino acids. Germline V gene sequence: CDR1 SEHNR, CDR2 FQNEAQ (reference sequence). CDR3 region: CASSSGTGQPYEQYF. The CDR3 DNA follows: TGTGCCAGCAGCTCCGGGACAGGCCAACCCTACGAGCAGTACTTC.

The V gene is TRBV27, the J gene TRBJ2-7; no firm D call. Germline V CDR1 and CDR2: MNHEY, SMNVEV (reference sequence). This CDR3 contains 16 residues. Between the trimmed V and J ends, which lost 3 bases and 0 bases, there was a span of 15 bases. CDR3 protein: CASSFVRPPSSYEQYF. The CDR3 nucleotides read TGTGCCAGCAGTTTCGTAAGGCCCCCGAGCTCCTACGAGCAGTACTTC.

The J gene is TRBJ2-7, the V gene TRBV9; tentative D call: TRBD1 (6 bases). V dropped 3 bases and J dropped 6 bases, with 16 bases sitting between them. Germline values: CDR1 SGDLS, CDR2 YYNGEE. This CDR3 is 14 amino acids long. The DNA of the CDR3 is TGTGCCAGCAGCGGGACAGCAATTGGGGTCGAGCAGTACTTC. Protein product: CASSGTAIGVEQYF.

This chain links TRBV6-6 with TRBJ2-5; D unresolved. V was clipped by 2 bases and J by 1 base, with 8 bases between them. This CDR3 has 14 residues. The germline V gene encodes CDR1 MNHNY and CDR2 SVGAGI (reference sequence). CDR3 DNA: TGTGCCAGCAGTTACGTGAGGCTCCAAGAGACCCAGTACTTC. It is translated as CASSYVRLQETQYF.

The chain carries TRBV7-8 and TRBJ1-5; D unclear. Germline values: CDR1 SGHVS, CDR2 FQNEAQ. The CDR3 totals 15 residues. With 5 bases removed from V and 5 bases from J, the gap between germline ends came to 16 bases. In nucleotides, the CDR3 is TGTGCCAGCAGCCAACACATTGGCGGGGATCAGCCCCAGCATTTT. The encoded protein is CASSQHIGGDQPQHF. Full variable domain (rest looked up from reference TRBV7-8 and TRBJ1-5): GAGVSQSPRYKVAKRGQDVALRCDPISGHVSLFWYQQALGQGPEFLTYFQNEAQLDKSGLPSDRFFAERPEGSVSTLKIQRTQQEDSAVYLCASSQHIGGDQPQHFGDGTRLSIL.

This clone was seen a single time. One junction end disagrees with the germline gene, perhaps due to a read error. The chain combines TRBV10-1 with TRBJ2-5; D unclear. The germline gives CDR1 WNHNN, CDR2 SYGVQD (reference sequence). This CDR3 region has 15 residues. The CDR3 protein is CASREWEGPAETQYF. Here the CDR3 DNA reads TGCGCCAGCAGAGAGTGGGAAGGACCAGCGGAGACCCAGTACTTC.

The genes are TRBV15 and TRBJ1-5; 9 bases fit TRBD1. V shed 8 bases, J shed 3 bases, and the junction held 5 bases outside the gene matches. Germline V gene data show CDR1 as LNHNV and CDR2 as YYDKDF (reference sequence). This CDR3 spans 14 amino acids. The CDR3 DNA sequence: TGTGCCACCCGCGGGACAGGGAACAATCAGCCCCAGCATTTT. This codes for CATRGTGNNQPQHF.

The chain carries TRBV19 and TRBJ2-7, with D perhaps matching TRBD1 (5 bases). This CDR3 region has 14 residues. Germline assignment: CDR1 LNHDA and CDR2 SQIVND (reference sequence). V was shortened by 5 bases and J by 6 bases, with 17 bases between the two germline ends. This CDR3 is CASSPRQSPSEQYF. For the CDR3, the DNA is TGTGCCAGTAGTCCGCGACAGAGCCCCTCCGAGCAGTACTTC.